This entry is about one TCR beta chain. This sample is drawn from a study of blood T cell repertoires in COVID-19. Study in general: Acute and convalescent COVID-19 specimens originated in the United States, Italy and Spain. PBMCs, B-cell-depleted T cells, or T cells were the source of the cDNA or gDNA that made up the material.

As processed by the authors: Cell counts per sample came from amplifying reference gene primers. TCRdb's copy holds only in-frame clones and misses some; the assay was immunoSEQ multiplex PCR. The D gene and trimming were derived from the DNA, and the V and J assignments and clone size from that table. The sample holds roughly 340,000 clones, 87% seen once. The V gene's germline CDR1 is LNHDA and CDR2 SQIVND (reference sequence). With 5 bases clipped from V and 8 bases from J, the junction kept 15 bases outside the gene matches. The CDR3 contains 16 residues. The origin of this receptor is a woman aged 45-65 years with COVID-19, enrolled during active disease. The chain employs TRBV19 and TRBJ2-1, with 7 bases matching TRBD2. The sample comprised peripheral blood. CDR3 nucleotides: TGTGCCAGTAGTCGCGGTGGGGGAGGGCCTCTGTATGAGCAGTTCTTC. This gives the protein CASSRGGGGPLYEQFF.